This TCR beta chain originates from a study of blood T cell repertoires in COVID-19. Across the whole study: Sources were T cells, B-cell-depleted T cells, or PBMCs; the material itself was cDNA or gDNA.

Assay: immunoSEQ multiplex PCR; the TCRdb copy retains only in-frame clones and omits some. This sample yields about 58,000 clones, of which about 91% are seen a single time; 13% to 15% belongs to the top ten. V was cut by 6 bases and J by 6 bases, with 18 bases left in between. This CDR3 is 15 amino acids long. Germline V CDR1 and CDR2: LNHDA, SQIVND (reference sequence). The origin of this receptor is a woman aged 60-75 years with active COVID-19. The chain couples TRBV19 to TRBJ1-5; TRBD1 might be the D (6 bases). Sequenced sample: peripheral blood. The DNA for the CDR3 is TGTGCCAGTAGCTACAAGTCAGGGGTCGGTCAGCCCCAGCATTTT. Protein product: CASSYKSGVGQPQHF. The full variable domain, with the rest looked up from reference TRBV19 and TRBJ1-5, is DGGITQSPKYLFRKEGQNVTLSCEQNLNHDAMYWYRQDPGQGLRLIYYSQIVNDFQKGDIAEGYSVSREKKESFPLTVTSAQKNPTAFYLCASSYKSGVGQPQHFGDGTRLSIL.